This entry describes one TCR beta chain. The entry originates in a study of blood T cell repertoires in COVID-19. This CDR3 comprises 12 residues. The repertoire was sequenced with immunoSEQ multiplex PCR; TCRdb's copy has only in-frame clones and lacks some. The sample lists roughly 340,000 clones, around nine tenths occurring once. Material for sequencing was peripheral blood. This TCR derives from a woman in her sixties or seventies with COVID-19, enrolled during active disease. This chain connects TRBV21-1 to TRBJ1-6; TRBD1 is the table's D call, not checked against the DNA. TRBV21-1 has pseudogene status. CDR3 in amino acids: CASSEGDSPLHF. The CDR3 coding sequence is TGTGCCAGCAGCGAGGGGGATTCACCCCTCCACTTT.